The T cell receptor beta chain described here comes from a study of post-analysis software for immune sequencing data. Study-wide points: Compared with controls, patients had more of roughly five TRBV segments, including TRBV5-6, TRBV5-1 and TRBV20-1. Those samples that were prepared in the same batch co-clustered strongly by F measure.

Unique molecular identifiers had been added to the TCR beta cDNA libraries. Each CDR3 protein is one row after TCRdb ran MiXCR on the PCR reads. The sample has about 800,000 distinct CDR3 sequences; 30% are singletons. This clonotype was counted between two and nine times. What it binds is unknown. The CDR3 has 15 residues. The V gene lost 6 bases and the J gene lost 1 base, with 14 bases spanning the gap. The receptor's source is a girl under 18 with multiple sclerosis. The rearrangement uses TRBV12-3 or TRBV12-4 and TRBJ2-3, with D possibly being TRBD2 (6 bases). The sequenced material came from blood. CDR3 in amino acids: CASSRSGFGTDTQYF. CDR3 DNA sequence: TGTGCCAGCAGCCGTAGCGGTTTTGGCACAGATACGCAGTATTTT.